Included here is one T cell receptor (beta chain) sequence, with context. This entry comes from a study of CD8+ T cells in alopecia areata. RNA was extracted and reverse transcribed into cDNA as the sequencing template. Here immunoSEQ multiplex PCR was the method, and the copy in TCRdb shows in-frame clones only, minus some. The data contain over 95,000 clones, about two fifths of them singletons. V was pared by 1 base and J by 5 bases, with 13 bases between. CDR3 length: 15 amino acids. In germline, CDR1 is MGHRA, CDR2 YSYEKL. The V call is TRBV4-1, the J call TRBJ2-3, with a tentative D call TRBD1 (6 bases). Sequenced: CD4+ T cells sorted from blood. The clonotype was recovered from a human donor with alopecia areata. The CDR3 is CASSQAHRVGDTQYF. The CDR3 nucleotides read TGCGCCAGCAGCCAAGCACACAGGGTGGGAGATACGCAGTATTTT.